What follows are 5 T cell receptor beta chains derived from one specimen sequenced in a study of CD8 T cells in Susac syndrome. It was with random hexamers that about 0.45 to 1 ug RNA was reverse transcribed. A single record per CDR3 protein comes from TCRdb applying MiXCR to the immunoSEQ multiplex PCR reads. The sample carries approximately 200,000 distinct CDR3 sequences, about 90% recorded once. The sequencing input was CD8+ T cells from PBMCs. The receptors shown here come from a human donor with multiple sclerosis.

This clonotype is a singleton in its sample. The genes are TRBV27 and TRBJ1-1; maybe TRBD1 (5 bases). The CDR3 spans 13 residues. V lost 8 bases to trimming and J lost 4 bases, with 14 bases between them. Germline V gene data show CDR1 as MNHEY and CDR2 as SMNVEV (reference sequence). CDR3 in DNA: TGTGCCAGCGCCCTAATCGGGGCCACTGAAGCTTTCTTT. It yields the protein CASALIGATEAFF.

V usage is TRBV15 and J usage is TRBJ2-3; either TRBD1 or TRBD2 may fit D (6 bases each). CDR3 length: 15 amino acids. V lost 3 bases and J 5 bases, leaving 15 bases between the germline ends. Per the germline V gene, CDR1 is LNHNV and CDR2 is YYDKDF (reference sequence). The CDR3 spells CATSSFPGARDTQYF. The CDR3 DNA is TGTGCCACCAGCAGCTTTCCGGGGGCGAGAGATACGCAGTATTTT.

The gene calls are TRBV6-5 and TRBJ1-1; no clear D gene. CDR3 length: 11 residues. Germline CDR1 reads MNHEY; CDR2 reads SVGAGI. Trimming removed 8 bases at V and 5 bases at J, with 9 bases between. For the CDR3, the DNA is TGTGCCAGCGAAATAGGGACTGAAGCTTTCTTT. It encodes CASEIGTEAFF.

The chain employs TRBV6-2 or TRBV6-3 and TRBJ2-1, with 14 bases matching TRBD2. The germline gives CDR1 MNHEY, CDR2 SVGEGT. The CDR3 covers 18 residues. With V trimmed by 8 bases and J by 12 bases, 21 bases remained unmatched. The CDR3 loop is CASHPLNRLAGGLMGQFF. The CDR3 bases are TGTGCCAGCCATCCCCTCAACCGACTAGCGGGAGGGCTGATGGGGCAGTTCTTC.

This chain joins TRBV29-1 and TRBJ1-2, with D possibly matching TRBD1 (5 bases). Trimming shortened V by 3 bases and J by 4 bases, and 9 bases separated the two germline ends. This CDR3 is 12 amino acids long. Germline CDR1 SQVTM, CDR2 ANQGSEA. CDR3 DNA sequence: TGCAGCGTTGAGGAGGGGCCCTATGGCTACACCTTC. Translated, it gives CSVEEGPYGYTF.